This T cell receptor (beta chain) was sequenced during a study of T cells after posttransplantation cyclophosphamide. Here immunoSEQ multiplex PCR was the method, and the copy in TCRdb shows in-frame clones only, minus some. The sample contains more than 30,000 clones, about nine tenths of which appear only once. The V end was cut by 1 base, the J end by 0 bases, with 4 bases between. The germline V gene has CDR1 SGHTA and CDR2 FQGNSA. There are 14 residues in the CDR3. The naive gate required viable CD3+CD4+ or CD3+CD8+ cells with CCR7+CD45RA+CD45RO-CD95-CD27+CD28+ phenotype. The sequencing sample was made of naive CD4+ T cells sorted from PBMCs. The TCR sequence derives from an older woman in good health, CMV-negative, and a related stem cell transplant donor. The chain carries TRBV7-2 and TRBJ1-3; D ambiguous. CDR3 protein: CASSLGSSGNTIYF. In nucleotides, the CDR3 is TGTGCCAGCAGCTTAGGGAGCTCTGGAAACACCATATATTTT.